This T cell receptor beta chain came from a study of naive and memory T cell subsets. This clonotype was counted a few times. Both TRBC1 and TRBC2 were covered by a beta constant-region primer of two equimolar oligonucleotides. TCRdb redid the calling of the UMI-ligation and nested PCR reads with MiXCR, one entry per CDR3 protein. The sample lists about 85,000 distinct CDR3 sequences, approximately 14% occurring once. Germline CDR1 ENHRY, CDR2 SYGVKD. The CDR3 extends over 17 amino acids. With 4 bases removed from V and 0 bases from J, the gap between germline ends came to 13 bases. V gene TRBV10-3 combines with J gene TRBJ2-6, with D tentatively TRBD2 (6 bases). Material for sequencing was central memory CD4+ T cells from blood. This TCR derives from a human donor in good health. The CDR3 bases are TGTGCCATCAGTGGACTAGAATTGAGCTCTGGGGCCAACGTCCTGACTTTC. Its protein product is CAISGLELSSGANVLTF.